One sample yielded the 14 T cell receptor beta chains listed below, sequenced in a study of beta chain features in type 1 diabetes. Every isolated RNA sample was fully reverse transcribed, so sequencing captured expressed TCRB transcripts. Profiled with immunoSEQ multiplex PCR; TCRdb holds only in-frame clones, not every one. The sample carries a few hundred thousand clones, about 11% recorded once. Sequencing input: central memory CD4+ T cells from blood. The receptors were gathered from a man in his late teens or twenties in good health.

This clone showed up many times. This sequence joins TRBV10-3 and TRBJ2-3, with D tentatively TRBD1 (7 bases). Germline V gene sequence: CDR1 ENHRY, CDR2 SYGVKD. V gave up 6 bases and J gave up 5 bases, with 24 bases separating them. The CDR3 sequence is 17 residues long. CDR3 bases: TGTGCCATCAGAGGGGGGACCGGGACAGAAGACTTAGATACGCAGTATTTT. Amino acids: CAIRGGTGTEDLDTQYF.

A few counts support this clone. This CDR3 reads CASSETGGYEKLFF. CDR3 bases: TGTGCCAGCAGCGAGACAGGGGGATACGAAAAACTGTTTTTT. The chain combines TRBV5-4 with TRBJ1-4; 9 nucleotides agree with TRBD1. V was pared by 4 bases and J by 8 bases, with 6 bases of the junction left unmatched. In germline, CDR1 is SGHNT, CDR2 YYREEE (reference sequence). This CDR3 spans 14 amino acids. The whole variable domain, remainder taken from reference TRBV5-4 and TRBJ1-4, is ETGVTQSPTHLIKTRGQQVTLRCSSQSGHNTVSWYQQALGQGPQFIFQYYREEENGRGNFPPRFSGLQFPNYSSELNVNALELDDSALYLCASSETGGYEKLFFGSGTQLSVL.

This clone has a handful of counts. The rearrangement links TRBV29-1 to TRBJ2-2; weak D call: TRBD1 (6 bases). V was pared by 6 bases and J by 6 bases, with 8 bases between. This CDR3 spans 11 amino acids. The germline V gene has CDR1 SQVTM and CDR2 ANQGSEA. CDR3 region: CSVGTPGELFF. The CDR3 DNA is TGCAGCGTCGGGACACCCGGGGAGCTGTTTTTT.

There are many counts of this clone. The chain employs TRBV30 and TRBJ1-2; no firm D call. This CDR3 has 14 amino acids. With 5 bases removed from V and 0 bases from J, the gap between germline ends came to 13 bases. CDR1 GTSNPN and CDR2 SVGIG come from the germline V gene (reference sequence). CDR3 DNA: TGTGCCTGGTCCCCAGGCTTAGCTAACTATGGCTACACCTTC. Protein: CAWSPGLANYGYTF.

The rearrangement uses TRBV28 and TRBJ2-7, with D uncertain. The CDR3 sequence is 16 residues long. V gave up 3 bases and J gave up 0 bases, with 15 bases separating them. Germline CDR1 MDHEN, CDR2 SYDVKM. CDR3 coding DNA: TGTGCCAGCAGTTTTGATCGGTCGAAAGTCTCCTACGAGCAGTACTTC. Its protein is CASSFDRSKVSYEQYF.

Comment on this clone: A read error may explain this, as a much larger clone is one base away. The chain is built from TRBV7-6 and TRBJ2-7, with 11 bases fitting TRBD2. This CDR3 is built from 14 residues. CDR1 and CDR2 (germline): SGHVS, FNYEAQ. V lost 5 bases, J lost 2 bases, and 2 bases stayed unmatched. Here the CDR3 DNA reads TGTGCCAGCAGCCTGACTAGCGGGGCCTACGAGCAGTACTTC. It is translated as CASSLTSGAYEQYF.

This clone came up a few times. The chain uses TRBV29-1 and TRBJ1-3; tentatively, D is TRBD1 (6 bases). The germline gives CDR1 SQVTM, CDR2 ANQGSEA. V lost 6 bases and J 6 bases, leaving 18 bases between the germline ends. The CDR3 is 14 residues long. As DNA, the CDR3 is TGCAGCGTGAGGGGGGTTCTCCTGGAAAACACCATATATTTT. Its protein product is CSVRGVLLENTIYF.

This clone has a handful of counts. V is TRBV5-4 and J is TRBJ2-7; D remains unclear. This CDR3 comprises 13 residues. Trimming removed 2 bases from V and 2 bases from J, with 8 bases in between. Looked up from germline, CDR1 is SGHNT and CDR2 is YYREEE (reference sequence). Here the CDR3 reads CASSFDGTYEQYF. The CDR3 region has the DNA TGTGCCAGCAGCTTCGACGGAACCTACGAGCAGTACTTC.

This clone was counted between two and nine times. This may stem from a read error, because a much larger clone lies one nucleotide away. The chain combines TRBV6-6 with TRBJ1-1; D ambiguous. CDR3 length: 12 residues. V was shortened by 0 bases and J by 4 bases, with 3 bases between the two germline ends. Germline CDR1 MNHNY, CDR2 SVGAGI (reference sequence). The CDR3 DNA reads as TGTGCCAGCAGTTACTCGACCACTGAAGCTTTCTTT. The encoded protein is CASSYSTTEAFF.

The genes are TRBV27 and TRBJ2-1, with D unresolved. The CDR3 length is 15 residues. V was trimmed by 0 bases and J by 0 bases, leaving 6 bases between them. Germline values: CDR1 MNHEY, CDR2 SMNVEV (reference sequence). CDR3 amino acids: CASSLSADSYNEQFF. The CDR3, as DNA: TGTGCCAGCAGTTTATCGGCGGACTCCTACAATGAGCAGTTCTTC.

Only a few counts were recorded for this clone. The chain employs TRBV21-1 and TRBJ2-7. TRBV21-1 is listed as a pseudogene. The CDR3 is made up of 15 amino acids. In DNA, the CDR3 is TGTGCCAGCAGCAAAGTAGGCCACGACTCCTACGAGCAGTACTTC. Translated: CASSKVGHDSYEQYF.

There are a few counts of this clone. Sequence at one end of the junction differs from germline and may be a read error. This chain connects TRBV29-1 to TRBJ2-1; D might be TRBD1 (7 bases). CDR3 length equals 14 residues. Germline V gives CDR1 SQVTM, CDR2 ANQGSEA. Written as DNA, the CDR3 is TGCAGCGTGGAAGGGCGGGACAGTCGCAATGAGCAGTTCTTC. This gives the protein CSVEGRDSRNEQFF.

This chain joins TRBV19 and TRBJ2-2, with D tentatively TRBD1 (6 bases). The CDR3 is 14 amino acids. Germline CDR1 is LNHDA and CDR2 is SQIVND (reference sequence). The ends were cut back, 3 bases at V and 6 bases at J, with 11 bases in the middle. The CDR3 DNA follows: TGTGCCAGTAGTATCCACAGGGCGGCCGGGGAGCTGTTTTTT. Its protein product is CASSIHRAAGELFF.

The CDR3 coding sequence is TGTGCCAGCAGTCCAGGACAGGGGGCGTCCGAGCAGTACTTC. Protein product: CASSPGQGASEQYF. This chain links TRBV27 with TRBJ2-7; TRBD1 matches 11 bases. Germline CDR1 and CDR2: MNHEY and SMNVEV (reference sequence). The CDR3 is 14 amino acids. J lost 6 bases, V lost 5 bases, and 6 bases had no gene match.